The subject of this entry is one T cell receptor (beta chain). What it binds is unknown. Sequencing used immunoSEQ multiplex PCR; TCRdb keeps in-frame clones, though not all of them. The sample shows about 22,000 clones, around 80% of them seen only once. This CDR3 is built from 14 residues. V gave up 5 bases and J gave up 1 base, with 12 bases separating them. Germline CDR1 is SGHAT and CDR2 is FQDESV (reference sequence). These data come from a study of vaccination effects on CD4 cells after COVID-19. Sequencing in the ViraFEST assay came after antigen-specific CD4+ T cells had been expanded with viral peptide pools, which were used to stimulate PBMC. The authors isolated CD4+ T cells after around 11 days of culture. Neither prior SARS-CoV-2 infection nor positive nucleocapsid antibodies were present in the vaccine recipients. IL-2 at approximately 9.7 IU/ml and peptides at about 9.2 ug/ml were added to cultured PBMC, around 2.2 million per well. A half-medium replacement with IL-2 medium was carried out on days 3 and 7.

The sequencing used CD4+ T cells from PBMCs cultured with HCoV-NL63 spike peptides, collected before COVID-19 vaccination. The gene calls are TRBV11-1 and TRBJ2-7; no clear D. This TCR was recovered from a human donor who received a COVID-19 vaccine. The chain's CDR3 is CASSPSIRSYEQYF. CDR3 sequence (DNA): TGTGCCAGCAGCCCGTCGATTCGGTCCTACGAGCAGTACTTC.